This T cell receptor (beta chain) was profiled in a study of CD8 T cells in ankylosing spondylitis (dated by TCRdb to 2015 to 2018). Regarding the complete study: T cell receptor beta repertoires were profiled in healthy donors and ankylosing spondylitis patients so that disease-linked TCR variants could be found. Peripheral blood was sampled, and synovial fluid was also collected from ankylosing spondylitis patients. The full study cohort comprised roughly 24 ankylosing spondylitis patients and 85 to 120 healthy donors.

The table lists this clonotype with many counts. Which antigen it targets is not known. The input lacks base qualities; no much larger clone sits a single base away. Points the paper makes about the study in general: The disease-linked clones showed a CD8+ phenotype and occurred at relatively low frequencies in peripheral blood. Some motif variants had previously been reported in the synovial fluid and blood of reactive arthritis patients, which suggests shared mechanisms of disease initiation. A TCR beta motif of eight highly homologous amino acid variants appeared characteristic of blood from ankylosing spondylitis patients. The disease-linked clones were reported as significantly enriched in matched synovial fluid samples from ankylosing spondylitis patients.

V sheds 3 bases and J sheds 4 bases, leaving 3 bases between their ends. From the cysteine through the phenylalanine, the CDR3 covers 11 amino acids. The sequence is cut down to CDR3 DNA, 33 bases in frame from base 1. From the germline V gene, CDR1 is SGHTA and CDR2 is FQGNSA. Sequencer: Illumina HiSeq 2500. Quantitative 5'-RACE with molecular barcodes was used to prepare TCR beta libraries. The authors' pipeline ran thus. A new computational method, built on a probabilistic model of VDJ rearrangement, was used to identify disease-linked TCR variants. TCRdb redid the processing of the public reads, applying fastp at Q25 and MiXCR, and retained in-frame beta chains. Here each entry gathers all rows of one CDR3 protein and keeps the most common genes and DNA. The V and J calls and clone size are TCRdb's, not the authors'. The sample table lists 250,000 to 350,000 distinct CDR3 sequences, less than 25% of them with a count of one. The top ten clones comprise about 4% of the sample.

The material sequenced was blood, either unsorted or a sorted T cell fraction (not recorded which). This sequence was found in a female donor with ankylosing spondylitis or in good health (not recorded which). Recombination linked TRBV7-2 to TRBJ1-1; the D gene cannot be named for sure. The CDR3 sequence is CASSLFTEAFF. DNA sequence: TGTGCCAGCAGCTTGTTCACTGAAGCTTTCTTT.